This entry lists 18 T cell receptor beta chains sequenced from one sample in a study of blood T cell repertoires in COVID-19. The table came from immunoSEQ multiplex PCR; TCRdb's copy has only in-frame clones and leaves some out. Of hundreds of thousands of clones listed, more than 75% are singletons. The sequencing input was peripheral blood. The receptors here all came from a man older than 75 with acute or convalescent COVID-19.

V and J are TRBV10-2 and TRBJ2-3, with a weak D call TRBD1 (5 bases). This CDR3 comprises 15 residues. CDR1 WSHSY and CDR2 SAAADI come from the germline V gene. V was cut by 0 bases and J by 7 bases, with 14 bases left in between. The CDR3 region is CASSESSLTAHTQYF. The CDR3 DNA reads as TGCGCCAGCAGTGAGTCGTCCCTGACAGCGCATACGCAGTATTTT.

V usage is TRBV4-1 and J usage is TRBJ1-1, with 7 bases matching TRBD1. This CDR3 region has 19 residues. Germline CDR1 reads MGHRA; CDR2 reads YSYEKL. The V and J ends lost 1 base and 3 bases, in that order; junction bases with no gene match: 17. In nucleotides, the CDR3 is TGCGCCAGCAGCCAAGTCATTTTGGGCAGGGGGAATTTGGACACTGAAGCTTTCTTT. Translation gives CASSQVILGRGNLDTEAFF.

V is TRBV19 and J is TRBJ2-7; 8 bases agree with TRBD1. The CDR3 extends over 14 amino acids. CDR1 is LNHDA and CDR2 is SQIVND in the germline V gene (reference sequence). Trimming took 3 bases from V and 6 from J; bases not matched to a gene: 7. CDR3 in DNA: TGTGCCAGTAGTATGGGGCAGGGGGCGAGCGAGCAGTACTTC. It translates to CASSMGQGASEQYF. Full variable domain (missing parts from reference TRBV19 and TRBJ2-7): DGGITQSPKYLFRKEGQNVTLSCEQNLNHDAMYWYRQDPGQGLRLIYYSQIVNDFQKGDIAEGYSVSREKKESFPLTVTSAQKNPTAFYLCASSMGQGASEQYFGPGTRLTVT.

The V gene is TRBV5-1, the J gene TRBJ1-5, with D maybe TRBD1 (6 bases). Deletions cut 5 bases from V and 0 bases from J, with 12 bases between. CDR3 length equals 15 residues. Germline-derived CDR1 and CDR2 are SGHRS and YFSETQ. The CDR3 nucleotides are TGCGCCAGCAGAGCCGGGACAAATAGCAATCAGCCCCAGCATTTT. This codes for CASRAGTNSNQPQHF. Full variable domain (missing parts from reference TRBV5-1 and TRBJ1-5): KAGVTQTPRYLIKTRGQQVTLSCSPISGHRSVSWYQQTPGQGLQFLFEYFSETQRNKGNFPGRFSGRQFSNSRSEMNVSTLELGDSALYLCASRAGTNSNQPQHFGDGTRLSIL.

V usage is TRBV7-9 and J usage is TRBJ2-2; D might be TRBD1 (6 bases). The CDR3 is 14 amino acids. CDR1 and CDR2 from the germline V gene are SEHNR and FQNEAQ (reference sequence). Trimming took 8 bases from V and 4 from J, leaving 14 bases between them. The CDR3: CASVTGMSTGELFF. The CDR3 nucleotides are TGTGCCAGCGTGACAGGAATGAGCACCGGGGAGCTGTTTTTT. Together with reference TRBV7-9 and TRBJ2-2, the CDR3 gives the full variable domain: DTGVSQNPRHKITKRGQNVTFRCDPISEHNRLYWYRQTLGQGPEFLTYFQNEAQLEKSRLLSDRFSAERPKGSFSTLEIQRTEQGDSAMYLCASVTGMSTGELFFGEGSRLTVL.

This sequence joins TRBV30 and TRBJ1-6, with TRBD1 matching 7 bases. The ends lost 4 bases at V and 6 bases at J; junction bases unmatched: 3. The germline CDR1 and CDR2 sequences are GTSNPN and SVGIG (reference sequence). The CDR3 contains 13 residues. CDR3 sequence reads: CAWMGQPNSPLHF. The CDR3 coding sequence is TGTGCCTGGATGGGACAGCCTAATTCACCCCTCCACTTT.

V and J are TRBV19 and TRBJ1-1; no clear D gene. Germline CDR1 is LNHDA and CDR2 is SQIVND (reference sequence). This CDR3 is built from 15 residues. V lost 2 bases and J lost 5, with 15 bases in between. The CDR3 here is CASSIQAGGRTEAFF. DNA of the CDR3: TGTGCCAGTAGTATACAGGCCGGAGGGAGGACTGAAGCTTTCTTT.

The V call is TRBV24-1, the J call TRBJ1-2, with 7 bases aligning to TRBD1. With 4 bases clipped from V and 4 bases from J, the junction kept 5 bases outside the gene matches. The CDR3 has 14 amino acids. Germline V gives CDR1 KGHDR, CDR2 SFDVKD. CDR3 DNA: TGTGCCACCAGTGAAGGAGGGGGCAGCTATGGCTACACCTTC. Translated: CATSEGGGSYGYTF.

CDR3 sequence (DNA): TGCGCCAGCAGCTTGGCGGGGGGACAGGGTTTCAATGAGCAGTTCTTC. Encoded protein: CASSLAGGQGFNEQFF. The chain combines TRBV5-1 with TRBJ2-1, with TRBD1 matching 9 bases. The germline CDR1 and CDR2 sequences are SGHRS and YFSETQ. This CDR3 is built from 16 residues. V was clipped by 0 bases and J by 6 bases; unmatched bases: 7.

J is TRBJ2-3 and V is TRBV10-1; D gene ambiguous. The V end was cut by 3 bases, the J end by 1 base, with 11 bases between. Germline V gene lookup returns CDR1 WNHNN and CDR2 SYGVQD (reference sequence). This CDR3 has 15 amino acids. CDR3 sequence (DNA): TGCGCCAGCAGTGATTCGCGTGTGGGCACAGATACGCAGTATTTT. It specifies CASSDSRVGTDTQYF.

The V call is TRBV6-1, the J call TRBJ2-2, with 8 bases lining up with TRBD1. V gave up 3 bases and J gave up 4 bases; unmatched junction bases: 4. The CDR3 contains 15 residues. The germline V gene has CDR1 MNHNS and CDR2 SASEGT. CDR3: CASSEPGQVTGELFF. The CDR3 nucleotides are TGTGCCAGCAGTGAGCCGGGACAGGTCACCGGGGAGCTGTTTTTT.

The rearrangement links TRBV9 to TRBJ1-5; no clear D. Germline CDR1 SGDLS, CDR2 YYNGEE. V lost 0 bases to trimming and J lost 1 base, with 8 bases between them. The CDR3 runs 15 residues. CDR3 DNA: TGTGCCAGCAGCGTAGACCCGGGGAGCAATCAGCCCCAGCATTTT. Translation gives CASSVDPGSNQPQHF.

V and J are TRBV28 and TRBJ1-5; no firm D call. The CDR3 spans 15 residues. Germline values: CDR1 MDHEN, CDR2 SYDVKM. Trimming removed 5 bases from V and 2 bases from J, with 13 bases in between. The CDR3 sequence: CASSPGGPGNQPQHF. CDR3 coding DNA: TGTGCCAGCAGTCCAGGCGGGCCCGGCAATCAGCCCCAGCATTTT.

The rearrangement links TRBV24-1 to TRBJ2-5; 7 positions agree with TRBD1. CDR3 size: 15 residues. Trimming at V came to 5 bases and at J to 4 bases, leaving 9 bases not matched to a gene. Per germline, CDR1 KGHDR and CDR2 SFDVKD. CDR3 in amino acids: CATSAVLGGRETQYF. The CDR3 coding sequence is TGTGCCACCAGTGCTGTGTTAGGGGGCAGAGAGACCCAGTACTTC.

The V and J genes are TRBV9 and TRBJ2-1; 7 bases are a match to TRBD1. The length of the CDR3 is 14 residues. The germline V gene has CDR1 SGDLS and CDR2 YYNGEE. Trimming removed 3 bases from V and 10 bases from J; junction bases left unmatched: 10. CDR3 region: CASSARTGVGEQFF. The CDR3 DNA is TGTGCCAGCAGCGCCCGAACAGGGGTAGGAGAGCAGTTCTTC.

This chain joins TRBV7-6 and TRBJ2-1, with TRBD2 as a possible D gene (6 bases). Germline CDR1 SGHVS, CDR2 FNYEAQ. The CDR3 sequence is 17 residues long. V lost 3 bases to trimming and J lost 3 bases, with 18 bases between them. The DNA for the CDR3 is TGTGCCAGCAGCTTGGACGGGAGAGTTCAAGGCTACAATGAGCAGTTCTTC. This translates into CASSLDGRVQGYNEQFF.

The chain carries TRBV14 and TRBJ1-2; D unclear. The V and J ends lost 4 bases and 8 bases respectively, with 14 bases between them. From germline, CDR1 is SGHDN and CDR2 FVKESK. The CDR3 is 13 amino acids. The CDR3 sequence is CASSRASMLGYTF. The CDR3 bases are TGTGCCAGCAGCCGGGCGTCTATGTTGGGCTACACCTTC.

The chain is built from TRBV9 and TRBJ1-2, with 9 bases that match TRBD1. Trimming cost V 4 bases and J 4 bases; bases outside gene matches: 8. The V gene's germline CDR1 is SGDLS and CDR2 YYNGEE. CDR3 length: 15 residues. The DNA for the CDR3 is TGTGCCAGCAGCCCGTGGGACAGGGAGGGCTATGGCTACACCTTC. It yields the protein CASSPWDREGYGYTF.